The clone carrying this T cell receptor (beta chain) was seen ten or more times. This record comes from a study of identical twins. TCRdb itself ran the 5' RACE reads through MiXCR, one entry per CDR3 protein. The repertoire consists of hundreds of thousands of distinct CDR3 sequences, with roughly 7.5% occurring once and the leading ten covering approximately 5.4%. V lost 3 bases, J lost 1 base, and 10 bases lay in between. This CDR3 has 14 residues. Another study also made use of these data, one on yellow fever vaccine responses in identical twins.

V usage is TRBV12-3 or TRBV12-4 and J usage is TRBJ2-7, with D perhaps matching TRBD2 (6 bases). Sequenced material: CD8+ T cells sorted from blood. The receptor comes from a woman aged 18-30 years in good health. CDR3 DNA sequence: TGTGCCAGCAGTTTGCGGCGGGAATCCTACGAGCAGTACTTC. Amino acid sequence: CASSLRRESYEQYF.